Following are 27 T cell receptor beta chains from one sample sequenced in a study of T cells in narcolepsy. Their specific antigens are unknown. Here immunoSEQ multiplex PCR was the method, and the copy in TCRdb shows in-frame clones only, minus some. The sample holds about 1,700 clones, about a quarter seen once. The material sequenced was cultured CD4+ T cells from cerebrospinal fluid. All receptors derive from a human donor with narcolepsy.

This clone is deemed hyperexpanded (1% or more). This CDR3 is also generated by other DNA sequences in the sample. This rearrangement joins TRBV5-6 to TRBJ1-6; D is ambiguous. Germline CDR1 SGHDT, CDR2 YYEEEE. V shed 0 bases and J shed 10 bases, with 14 bases lying between them. This CDR3 has 15 amino acids. This CDR3 reads CASSLGIGSGSPLHF. The CDR3 nucleotides are TGTGCCAGCAGCTTGGGTATAGGTAGCGGATCACCCCTCCACTTT.

The chain employs TRBV11-3 and TRBJ2-1; weak D call: TRBD1 (5 bases). The CDR3 totals 14 residues. Germline loops: CDR1 SGHNT, CDR2 YENEEA. Trimming took off 1 base at V and 8 bases at J, with 12 bases between the two ends. The CDR3 spells CASSLAGRVDEQFF. The CDR3, as DNA: TGTGCCAGCAGCTTAGCGGGCAGGGTGGATGAGCAGTTCTTC.

In its sample, this clone ranks as medium-sized. V gene TRBV7-9 combines with J gene TRBJ2-2; D is perhaps TRBD1 (7 bases). V was pared by 4 bases and J by 4 bases, with 13 bases between. The CDR3 runs 15 residues. Germline lookup yields CDR1 SEHNR and CDR2 FQNEAQ (reference sequence). The CDR3 spells CASSSPGGPTGELFF. The CDR3 DNA follows: TGTGCCAGCAGCTCCCCAGGGGGGCCCACCGGGGAGCTGTTTTTT.

This chain joins TRBV6-8 and TRBJ2-3; maybe TRBD2 (5 bases). Germline CDR1 is MNHGY and CDR2 is SAAAGT. The CDR3 length is 14 residues. V was shortened by 2 bases and J by 1 base, with 7 bases between the two germline ends. The CDR3 region is CASSYGRGTDTQYF. The CDR3 nucleotides read TGTGCCAGCAGTTACGGGCGGGGCACAGATACGCAGTATTTT.

By sample fraction, this clone is medium-sized. The V call is TRBV5-1, the J call TRBJ1-2; no definite D call. This CDR3 has 14 residues. Trimming left V 0 bases short and J 6 bases short, with 12 bases between. Germline CDR1 reads SGHRS; CDR2 reads YFSETQ. CDR3 region: CASSLGEGWNGYTF. CDR3 bases: TGCGCCAGCAGCTTGGGGGAGGGATGGAATGGCTACACCTTC.

Concerning this clone itself: A far more abundant clone sits one base away, making this likely a read error. V is TRBV29-1 and J is TRBJ1-1, with D hard to call. Deletions cut 7 bases from V and 3 bases from J, with 15 bases between. Per the germline V gene, CDR1 is SQVTM and CDR2 is ANQGSEA. CDR3 length equals 13 residues. The CDR3 nucleotides read TGCAGCGCTCGGACGGCGATGTACACTGAAGCTTTCTTT. Protein sequence: CSARTAMYTEAFF.

This clone counts as large. The rearrangement links TRBV5-1 to TRBJ1-2; 9 nucleotides align to TRBD1. The germline gives CDR1 SGHRS, CDR2 YFSETQ. The length of the CDR3 is 16 residues. V lost 0 bases and J lost 3; bases outside the gene matches: 6. Written as DNA, the CDR3 is TGCGCCAGCAGCTTGGATAGCCGGGACAGGGACTATGGCTACACCTTC. Translation gives CASSLDSRDRDYGYTF.

The chain couples TRBV7-3 to TRBJ1-2; D is ambiguous. The CDR3 has 15 residues. The V end lost 2 bases, the J end lost 2 bases, and 12 bases lay between the germline ends. The V gene's germline CDR1 is SGHTA and CDR2 FQGTGA. Written as DNA, the CDR3 is TGTGCCAGCAGCTTAGTTGCCTCCTGGAACTATGGCTACACCTTC. It translates to CASSLVASWNYGYTF.

Details on this clone: With a far larger clone one base away, a read error is the likely cause. The rearrangement joins TRBV4-2 to TRBJ1-6, with 7 nucleotides matching TRBD1. CDR1 is LGHNA and CDR2 is YNFKEQ in the germline V gene. J gave up 9 bases and V 0 bases, and 8 bases lay outside the gene matches. The CDR3 runs 16 residues. The CDR3 here is CASSQDQGGLGSPLHF. DNA of the CDR3: TGTGCCAGCAGCCAAGATCAGGGGGGGCTAGGTTCACCCCTCCACTTT.

This clone has just a few counts. This rearrangement joins TRBV11-3 to TRBJ1-3, with D possibly matching TRBD1 (6 bases). Trimming removed 5 bases from V and 1 base from J, with 12 bases in between. The germline V gene has CDR1 SGHNT and CDR2 YENEEA. CDR3 length equals 15 residues. The CDR3 loop is CASSRQAGSGNTIYF. CDR3 in DNA: TGTGCCAGCAGCCGACAGGCAGGGTCTGGAAACACCATATATTTT.

This clone was recorded a few times. One junction end disagrees with the germline gene, perhaps due to a read error. The chain recombines TRBV10-3 with TRBJ1-2, with D perhaps matching TRBD1 (6 bases). The CDR3 length is 15 residues. Germline values: CDR1 ENHRY, CDR2 SYGVKD. CDR3 region: CASSESRGAQYGYTF. For the CDR3, the DNA is TGTGCCAGCAGTGAATCTCGGGGGGCACAATATGGCTACACCTTC.

This clone was detected only a few times. The genes are TRBV4-2 and TRBJ2-3; tentatively, D is TRBD1 or TRBD2 (5 bases each). Germline CDR1 is LGHNA and CDR2 is YNFKEQ. The length of the CDR3 is 15 residues. The V end was cut by 5 bases, the J end by 5 bases, with 17 bases between. The CDR3 DNA reads TGTGCCAGCAGCTTGGCCGGGGACGGGCAAGATACGCAGTATTTT. Its translation is CASSLAGDGQDTQYF.

This clone was seen a few times. The DNA of the CDR3 is TGTGCCAGCAGCGCTTACGTTACAGAGACCCAGTACTTC. The encoded protein is CASSAYVTETQYF. V usage is TRBV7-2 and J usage is TRBJ2-5; D unclear. V lost 5 bases and J 4 bases, leaving 11 bases between the germline ends. Germline-derived CDR1 and CDR2 are SGHTA and FQGNSA. The CDR3 runs 13 residues.

This clone rates as large. This chain connects TRBV11-2 to TRBJ2-1, with 12 bases that match TRBD2. V lost 5 bases to trimming and J lost 7 bases; unmatched junction nucleotides: 9. The V gene's germline CDR1 is SGHAT and CDR2 FQNNGV. This CDR3 is built from 16 residues. The CDR3 coding sequence is TGTGCCAGCAGCGTTACTAGCGGGGGGTTATTAAATGAGCAGTTCTTC. Its protein is CASSVTSGGLLNEQFF.

This clone has only a few counts. A far more abundant clone sits one base away, making this likely a read error. Other DNA variants within this sample encode the same CDR3. The J gene is TRBJ1-4, the V gene TRBV5-1, with TRBD1 identical over 11 bases. Germline values: CDR1 SGHRS, CDR2 YFSETQ. The trim removed 3 bases at V and 4 bases at J, leaving 2 bases unmatched. The CDR3 extends over 15 amino acids. The chain's CDR3 is CASSYGTGGNEKLFF. CDR3 nucleotide sequence: TGCGCCAGCAGCTACGGGACAGGGGGTAATGAAAAACTGTTTTTT.

The chain carries TRBV6-6 and TRBJ2-5; no clear D gene. V lost 4 bases and J lost 7, with 10 bases in between. Germline V gene lookup returns CDR1 MNHNY and CDR2 SVGAGI (reference sequence). The CDR3 has 12 residues. CDR3 sequence: CASSSRGVTQYF. CDR3 sequence (DNA): TGTGCCAGCAGTTCGCGCGGAGTGACCCAGTACTTC.

This clone was counted between two and nine times. The V call is TRBV2, the J call TRBJ2-7; 10 bases match TRBD1. From germline, CDR1 is SNHLY and CDR2 FYNNEI. The V gene end was trimmed by 6 bases and the J gene end by 3 bases; junction bases not matched to a gene: 5. The CDR3 is 14 residues long. The DNA of the CDR3 is TGTGCCAGCAGGAGGACAGGGGGGGTCTACGAGCAGTACTTC. Protein sequence: CASRRTGGVYEQYF.

In the case of this clone: A read error likely explains this, since a far larger clone differs by one base. Distinct nucleotide sequences in the sample also encode this CDR3. J is TRBJ1-5 and V is TRBV10-2, with D uncertain. The germline V gene encodes CDR1 WSHSY and CDR2 SAAADI. The CDR3 runs to 14 residues. The CDR3 spells CACSESGLNQPQHF. CDR3 coding DNA: TGCGCCTGCAGTGAGTCGGGTCTCAATCAGCCCCAGCATTTT.

This chain connects TRBV10-3 to TRBJ2-7; 7 positions match TRBD1. V lost 11 bases and J lost 5; bases outside the gene matches: 21. Germline values: CDR1 ENHRY, CDR2 SYGVKD. This CDR3 contains 16 residues. CDR3 loop: CAATGELDRVGHEQYF. The CDR3 coding sequence is TGTGCCGCCACCGGAGAACTCGACAGGGTAGGTCACGAGCAGTACTTC.

This clone qualifies as large (0.1 to 1%). The CDR3 loop is CSVAPGAGGYTF. The DNA of the CDR3 is TGCAGCGTTGCCCCGGGGGCGGGTGGCTACACCTTC. V gene TRBV29-1 combines with J gene TRBJ1-2; tentative D call: TRBD1 (6 bases). Germline assignment: CDR1 SQVTM and CDR2 ANQGSEA. CDR3 length: 12 amino acids. V was cut by 4 bases and J by 7 bases, with 13 bases left in between.

Regarding this clone: A far larger clone is off by one base, so a read error is likely. The sample contains more than one DNA sequence encoding this CDR3. The rearrangement uses TRBV5-4 and TRBJ2-7, with D perhaps matching TRBD1 (5 bases). The V end lost 4 bases, the J end lost 3 bases, and 11 bases lay between the germline ends. CDR1 is SGHNT, CDR2 YYREEE, per germline (reference sequence). The CDR3 is 13 residues long. The CDR3 here is CASSQSQGYEQYF. In DNA form, the CDR3 reads TGTGCCAGCAGCCAATCCCAGGGCTACGAGCAGTACTTC.

The genes are TRBV7-2 and TRBJ2-7; D may be TRBD2 (6 bases). The germline V gene has CDR1 SGHTA and CDR2 FQGNSA. This CDR3 has 12 amino acids. With 5 bases removed from V and 7 bases from J, the gap between germline ends came to 12 bases. For the CDR3, the DNA is TGTGCCAGCAGCCCAACGCGGGGAGAGCAGTACTTC. The encoded protein is CASSPTRGEQYF.

This clone has more than one count but fewer than ten. The CDR3 DNA sequence: TGTGCCAGTAGTTCACAGGACTCGCACTATGGCTACACCTTC. This gives the protein CASSSQDSHYGYTF. V usage is TRBV19 and J usage is TRBJ1-2; the D gene is possibly TRBD1 (5 bases). In germline, CDR1 is LNHDA, CDR2 SQIVND (reference sequence). Trimming removed 5 bases from V and 3 bases from J, with 13 bases in between. CDR3 length: 14 residues.

By sample fraction, this clone is medium-sized. The chain links TRBV7-8 to TRBJ2-7; TRBD1 or TRBD2 may be the D gene (5 bases each). The length of the CDR3 is 15 residues. Trimming took off 7 bases at V and 4 bases at J, with 20 bases between the two ends. Germline CDR1 is SGHVS and CDR2 is FQNEAQ. CDR3 coding DNA: TGTGCCAGCATGCAAGACCGGGGACGTCGGTACGAGCAGTACTTC. It specifies CASMQDRGRRYEQYF.

Turning to this clone: A single base is all that separates this from a far larger clone, so a read error is likely. Within the sample, other DNA sequences also encode this same CDR3. The rearrangement uses TRBV5-1 and TRBJ1-2, with a possible D match to TRBD1 (6 bases). CDR3 length equals 13 residues. CDR1 is SGHRS and CDR2 is YFSETQ in the germline V gene. V was trimmed by 3 bases and J by 8 bases, leaving 14 bases between them. This CDR3 is CASSSPAGGGYTF. The CDR3 DNA reads as TGCGCCAGCAGCTCCCCTGCGGGGGGCGGCTACACCTTC.

CDR3 in DNA: TGTGCCAGCAGAAGAATCGACAGGGACGAAGCTTTCTTT. It translates to CASRRIDRDEAFF. The chain carries TRBV6-9 and TRBJ1-1, with TRBD1 matching over 7 bases. Germline loops: CDR1 MNHGY, CDR2 SVAAGI. Trimming at V came to 6 bases and at J to 8 bases, leaving 9 bases not matched to a gene. This CDR3 region has 13 residues.

A word on this clone: A read error is the likely source, as a far larger clone sits one nucleotide away. In DNA form, the CDR3 reads TGCGCCAGCAGCCGGGAGAGGGGCGACACTGAAGCTTTCTTT. Its translation: CASSRERGDTEAFF. V is TRBV5-1 and J is TRBJ1-1, with D perhaps TRBD1 (5 bases). Germline CDR1 is SGHRS and CDR2 is YFSETQ. The CDR3 length is 14 residues. V shed 4 bases and J shed 3 bases, with 13 bases lying between them.